This T cell receptor beta chain was recovered during a study of blood T cell repertoires in COVID-19. The CDR3 runs to 15 residues. V lost 5 bases and J 2 bases, leaving 14 bases between the germline ends. From germline, CDR1 is SEHNR and CDR2 FQNEAQ (reference sequence). Using immunoSEQ multiplex PCR, the repertoire was profiled, and TCRdb retains in-frame clones only, with some absent. The sample holds 210,000 or so clones; around 90% are singletons and the top ten take less than 3%. The rearrangement links TRBV7-9 to TRBJ2-3; D ambiguous. Sequencing input: peripheral blood. This receptor was obtained from a young man with COVID-19, enrolled during active disease. CDR3 bases: TGTGCCAGCAGCCCCGCCGACTTTTACACAGATACGCAGTATTTT. It encodes CASSPADFYTDTQYF.